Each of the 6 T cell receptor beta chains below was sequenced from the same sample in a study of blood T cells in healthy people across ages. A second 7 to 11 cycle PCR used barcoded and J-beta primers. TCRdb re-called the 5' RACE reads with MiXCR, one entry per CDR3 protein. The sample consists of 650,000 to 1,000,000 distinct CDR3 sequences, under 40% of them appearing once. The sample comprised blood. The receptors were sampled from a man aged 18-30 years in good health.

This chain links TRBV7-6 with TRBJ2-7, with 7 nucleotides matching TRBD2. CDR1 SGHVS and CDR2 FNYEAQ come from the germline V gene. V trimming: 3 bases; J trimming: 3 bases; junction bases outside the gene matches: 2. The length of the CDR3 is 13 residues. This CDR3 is CASSLGEGYEQYF. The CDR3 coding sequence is TGTGCCAGCAGCTTGGGGGAGGGCTACGAGCAGTACTTC.

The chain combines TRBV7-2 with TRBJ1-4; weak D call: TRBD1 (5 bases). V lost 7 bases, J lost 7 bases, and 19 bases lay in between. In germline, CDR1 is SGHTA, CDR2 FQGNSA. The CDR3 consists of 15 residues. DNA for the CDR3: TGTGCCAGCACCACGGCGGGGGGTTGGGGTGAAAAACTGTTTTTT. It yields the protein CASTTAGGWGEKLFF. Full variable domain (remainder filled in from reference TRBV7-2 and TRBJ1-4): GAGVSQSPSNKVTEKGKDVELRCDPISGHTALYWYRQSLGQGLEFLIYFQGNSAPDKSGLPSDRFSAERTGGSVSTLTIQRTQQEDSAVYLCASTTAGGWGEKLFFGSGTQLSVL.

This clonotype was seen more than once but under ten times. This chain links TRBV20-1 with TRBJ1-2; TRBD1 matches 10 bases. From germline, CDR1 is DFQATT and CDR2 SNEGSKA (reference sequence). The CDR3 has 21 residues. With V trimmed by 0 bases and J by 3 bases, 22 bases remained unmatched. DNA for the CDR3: TGCAGTGCTAGAGATTGGGATGGCGCGGCGACAGGGGGCCCTCAGGACTATGGCTACACCTTC. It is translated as CSARDWDGAATGGPQDYGYTF.

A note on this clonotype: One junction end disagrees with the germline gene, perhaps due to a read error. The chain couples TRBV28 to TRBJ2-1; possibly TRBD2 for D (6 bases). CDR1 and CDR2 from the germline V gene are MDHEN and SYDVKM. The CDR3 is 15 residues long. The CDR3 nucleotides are TGTGCCAGCAGTTTAGTCGGGGACTCCTACGATGAGCAGTTCTTC. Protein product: CASSLVGDSYDEQFF. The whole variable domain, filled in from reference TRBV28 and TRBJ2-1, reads DVKVTQSSRYLVKRTGEKVFLECVQDMDHENMFWYRQDPGLGLRLIYFSYDVKMKEKGDIPEGYSVSREKKERFSLILESASTNQTSMYLCASSLVGDSYDEQFFGPGTRLTVL.

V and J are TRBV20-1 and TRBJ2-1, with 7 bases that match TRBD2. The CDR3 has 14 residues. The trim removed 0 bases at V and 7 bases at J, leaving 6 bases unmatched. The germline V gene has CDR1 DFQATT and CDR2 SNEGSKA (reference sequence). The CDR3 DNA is TGCAGTGCTAGAGATGCGCCTAGCGGTAATGAGCAGTTCTTC. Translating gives CSARDAPSGNEQFF.

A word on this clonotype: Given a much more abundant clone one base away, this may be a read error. The CDR3 protein is CASSDSANKKLFF. The CDR3 DNA reads TGTGCCAGCAGCGACAGCGCTAATAAAAAACTGTTTTTT. V usage is TRBV12-3 or TRBV12-4 and J usage is TRBJ1-4; D might be TRBD1 (5 bases). The CDR3 spans 13 residues.